These T cell receptor beta chains were read from a single sample in a study of blood T cell repertoires in COVID-19. Some clones are missing from TCRdb's copy, which holds only in-frame ones; the method was immunoSEQ multiplex PCR. The sample has 63,000 or so clones; roughly 89% are singletons. Sequencing was carried out using peripheral blood. Receptor source: a man in his 60s with acute or convalescent COVID-19. The CDR3 runs from the conserved cysteine through the conserved F or W. The D gene is left open where the match is weak. Clone size is not always given. Where it is, it says once, few, many or a class for expanded clones.

cdr3_aa,cdr3_nt,v_call,clone_size,j_call,d_call
CASSSAMDTSGANVLTF,TGTGCCAGCAGTTCCGCCATGGACACCTCTGGGGCCAACGTCCTGACTTTC,TRBV27,NA,TRBJ2-6,NA
CASSHGGARADTQYF,TGTGCCAGCAGCCACGGGGGGGCCAGGGCAGATACGCAGTATTTT,TRBV3-1/TRBV3-2,NA,TRBJ2-3,TRBD2
CASSLAGGGSTEAFF,TGCGCCAGCAGCTTGGCCGGGGGAGGGAGCACTGAAGCTTTCTTT,TRBV5-1,NA,TRBJ1-1,NA
CASSLSIIRDRAWGYTF,TGTGCCAGCAGTTTATCGATAATTAGGGACAGGGCGTGGGGCTACACCTTC,TRBV27,NA,TRBJ1-2,TRBD1
CASSVRSYGAASGGYTF,TGTGCCAGCAGCGTACGTAGTTATGGAGCAGCTTCTGGTGGCTACACCTTC,TRBV9,NA,TRBJ1-2,NA
CASVIDRDRQFF,TGTGCCAGCGTGATTGACCGGGACAGGCAGTTCTTC,TRBV2,NA,TRBJ2-1,TRBD1
CASSNDRVNTGELFF,TGTGCTAGCAGCAACGACAGGGTGAACACCGGGGAGCTGTTTTTT,TRBV7-7,few,TRBJ2-2,TRBD1
CASSPTATANTGELFF,TGTGCCAGCTCACCGACAGCAACCGCGAACACCGGGGAGCTGTTTTTT,TRBV18,NA,TRBJ2-2,NA
CASTAQGNYGYTF,TGTGCCAGCACTGCACAGGGAAACTATGGCTACACCTTC,TRBV6-5,NA,TRBJ1-2,NA
CASSSPSGGFGEQFF,TGTGCCAGCAGTTCCCCCAGCGGGGGGTTTGGTGAGCAGTTCTTC,TRBV6-6,NA,TRBJ2-1,TRBD2
CASSSLGTRGTDTQYF,TGTGCCAGCAGCTCACTTGGCACCAGGGGCACAGATACGCAGTATTTT,TRBV11-2,few,TRBJ2-3,NA
CASSFGTGATGELFF,TGCGCCAGCAGCTTCGGGACAGGGGCCACCGGGGAGCTGTTTTTT,TRBV5-1,NA,TRBJ2-2,TRBD1
CASRGPGTADYGYTF,TGTGCCAGCAGGGGGCCTGGGACAGCCGACTATGGCTACACCTTC,TRBV5-6,NA,TRBJ1-2,TRBD1
CASSEYQTVNTGELFF,TGCGCCAGCAGTGAATATCAGACAGTGAACACCGGGGAGCTGTTTTTT,TRBV4-1,NA,TRBJ2-2,NA
CASSPGARVGELFF,TGTGCCAGCTCACCAGGGGCGCGTGTCGGGGAGCTGTTTTTT,TRBV18,NA,TRBJ2-2,NA
CASSATGFNEKLFF,TGTGCCAGCAGTGCGACAGGGTTCAATGAAAAACTGTTTTTT,TRBV2,NA,TRBJ1-4,TRBD1
CASKGQGDQPQHF,TGTGCCAGCAAGGGACAGGGGGACCAGCCCCAGCATTTT,TRBV2,NA,TRBJ1-5,TRBD1
CASSRTSGTGLLLDKNIQYF,TGCGCCAGCAGCCGAACCTCCGGGACAGGACTTTTGCTTGACAAAAACATTCAGTACTTC,TRBV5-1,NA,TRBJ2-4,TRBD1
CASSSTFAGDTGELFF,TGTGCCAGCAGTTCCACCTTTGCAGGGGACACCGGGGAGCTGTTTTTT,TRBV6-5,once,TRBJ2-2,NA
CAISSTVAVPLLNQPQHF,TGTGCCATCAGTTCGACAGTGGCTGTCCCCCTGCTTAATCAGCCCCAGCATTTT,TRBV10-3,once,TRBJ1-5,NA
CASSLGAGKYSNQPQHF,TGTGCCAGCAGCTTAGGGGCAGGGAAGTATAGCAATCAGCCCCAGCATTTT,TRBV7-2,NA,TRBJ1-5,NA
CASSIRGSGYTF,TGTGCCAGTAGTATCAGGGGCTCTGGCTACACCTTC,TRBV19,NA,TRBJ1-2,NA
CASSLRQYNEQFF,TGTGCCAGCAGCTTGCGACAGTACAATGAGCAGTTCTTC,TRBV7-2,NA,TRBJ2-1,NA
CASSQAGYNYGYTF,TGTGCCAGCAGCCAAGCAGGGTATAACTATGGCTACACCTTC,TRBV3-1/TRBV3-2,NA,TRBJ1-2,NA
CASSLNPAGMNSPLHF,TGTGCCAGCAGCTTAAATCCTGCAGGGATGAACTCACCCCTCCACTTT,TRBV7-8,NA,TRBJ1-6,NA
CASSPGTLPTNEKLFF,TGTGCCAGCAGCCCCGGGACATTGCCAACTAATGAAAAACTGTTTTTT,TRBV2,NA,TRBJ1-4,NA
CASSPDRGPVETQYF,TGTGCCAGCAGCCCCGACAGGGGTCCGGTAGAGACCCAGTACTTC,TRBV7-9,NA,TRBJ2-5,TRBD1
CASREGGANTGELFF,TGTGCCAGCAGGGAGGGAGGAGCGAACACCGGGGAGCTGTTTTTT,TRBV5-6,NA,TRBJ2-2,NA
CASSLQGYIGQPQHF,TGTGCCAGCAGCTTGCAGGGTTACATTGGACAGCCCCAGCATTTT,TRBV5-6,few,TRBJ1-5,NA
CASSPGTGIETQYF,TGTGCCAGCAGCCCTGGGACAGGGATAGAGACCCAGTACTTC,TRBV11-2,NA,TRBJ2-5,TRBD1
CASSLGGYGYTF,TGTGCCAGCAGTTTAGGAGGGTATGGCTACACCTTC,TRBV28,NA,TRBJ1-2,NA
CASRGGLGTEAFF,TGTGCCAGTAGAGGGGGCTTGGGTACTGAAGCTTTCTTT,TRBV2,NA,TRBJ1-1,TRBD1
CASSLQGSYNSPLHF,TGTGCCAGCAGTCTACAGGGCTCCTATAATTCACCCCTCCACTTT,TRBV2,once,TRBJ1-6,NA
CASSEISGVEKLFF,TGTGCCAGCAGTGAAATATCAGGGGTTGAAAAACTGTTTTTT,TRBV2,NA,TRBJ1-4,NA
CASSQYGSTPSGANVLTF,TGTGCCAGCAGCCAATACGGGTCCACCCCCTCTGGGGCCAACGTCCTGACTTTC,TRBV3-1/TRBV3-2,NA,TRBJ2-6,NA
CASSNGLAGSYEQYF,TGTGCCAGCAGCAATGGACTAGCGGGGAGCTACGAGCAGTACTTC,TRBV2,NA,TRBJ2-7,TRBD2
CASSQAAARANYGYTF,TGTGCCAGCAGCCAAGCGGCAGCGCGAGCTAACTATGGCTACACCTTC,TRBV3-1/TRBV3-2,NA,TRBJ1-2,NA
CASRAGETQYF,TGCGCCAGCAGGGCGGGAGAGACCCAGTACTTC,TRBV5-1,NA,TRBJ2-5,NA
CASSIHGRDIQYF,TGTGCCAGTAGTATACACGGGAGAGACATTCAGTACTTC,TRBV19,NA,TRBJ2-4,NA
CASRGGEGPPEAFF,TGTGCCAGCAGGGGGGGAGAGGGGCCCCCTGAAGCTTTCTTT,TRBV2,NA,TRBJ1-1,NA
CAGGTVDTQYF,TGTGCCGGCGGGACAGTGGATACGCAGTATTTT,TRBV2,NA,TRBJ2-3,NA
CASKATGNSPLHF,TGTGCCAGTAAAGCGACAGGCAATTCACCCCTCCACTTT,TRBV19,NA,TRBJ1-6,NA
CASSGTLGEAFF,TGTGCCAGCAGTGGGACACTGGGTGAAGCTTTCTTT,TRBV2,NA,TRBJ1-1,NA